The TCR beta chain described here comes from a study of cytomegalovirus exposure and HLA in healthy donors. Study-wide context: An early data release held tens of millions of unique TCRs from HLA-typed donors.

Points from the study as a whole: HLA allele associations emerged for roughly 17,000 TCR beta sequences in a later analysis, at 0.05 false discovery rate.

As regards this clone: What it recognizes is unknown.

The PCR contained 60 Vbeta and 13 Jbeta primers. TCRdb's copy holds only in-frame clones and misses some; the assay was immunoSEQ multiplex PCR. The sample yields 150,000 to 200,000 clones, approximately 78% seen once. The V and J ends lost 4 bases and 2 bases respectively, with 12 bases between them. This CDR3 is built from 14 residues. Germline V gene lookup returns CDR1 SGHRS and CDR2 YFSETQ. Source material: PBMCs. This TCR was recovered from a young woman in good health and CMV-seronegative. The chain carries TRBV5-1 and TRBJ1-1; tentatively, D is TRBD1 (5 bases). The CDR3 here is CASSASTVNTEAFF. The CDR3 coding sequence is TGCGCCAGCAGCGCATCGACAGTAAACACTGAAGCTTTCTTT.